A single sample gave rise to the 14 T cell receptor beta chains below, sequenced in a study of T-cell memory formation after mild COVID-19. TCRdb passed the 5' RACE reads through MiXCR, listing each CDR3 protein once. This sample has 300,000 to 400,000 distinct CDR3 sequences, with about 13% found just once. Sequencing was carried out using PBMCs or a T cell subset sorted from them (not recorded which). Receptor source: a man aged 18 to 30 who had mild COVID-19 (a few samples of this study predate the infection). Cell type and time point are not known.

J is TRBJ1-2 and V is TRBV7-9; the D gene is possibly TRBD1 (5 bases). V lost 8 bases, J lost 8 bases, and 15 bases lay in between. The CDR3 covers 12 residues. Per germline, CDR1 SEHNR and CDR2 FQNEAQ (reference sequence). The CDR3 here is CASGGSEGGYTF. The CDR3 DNA is TGTGCCAGCGGGGGGTCCGAAGGGGGCTACACCTTC.

This clonotype was recorded a few times. The rearrangement uses TRBV7-6 and TRBJ2-2; D unresolved. From germline, CDR1 is SGHVS and CDR2 FNYEAQ. With 7 bases removed from V and 3 bases from J, the gap between germline ends came to 21 bases. This CDR3 spans 17 amino acids. CDR3 sequence reads: CASTPWVVEQYTGELFF. In nucleotides, the CDR3 is TGTGCCAGCACCCCGTGGGTAGTGGAACAGTACACCGGGGAGCTGTTTTTT.

A remark on this clonotype: A much bigger clone sits one base away, suggesting this may be a read error. This is likely a read error, given that the CDR3 carries no conserved phenylalanine or tryptophan at its end. V usage is TRBV5-1 and J usage is TRBJ2-7, with a weak D call TRBD1 (6 bases). The V end was cut by 9 bases, the J end by 0 bases, with 16 bases between. Germline CDR1 and CDR2: SGHRS and YFSETQ. This CDR3 is built from 14 residues. The CDR3 DNA is TGCGCCACCTCGCGACAGGCCTCCTCCTACGAGCAGTACTTA. It translates to CATSRQASSYEQYL.

The table lists this clonotype with a few counts. The chain employs TRBV6-2 or TRBV6-3 and TRBJ1-5; D gene uncertain. The germline CDR1 and CDR2 sequences are MNHEY and SVGEGT. Trimming removed 6 bases at V and 2 bases at J, with 8 bases between. CDR3 length: 13 amino acids. Written as DNA, the CDR3 is TGTGCCAGCAGAAAGGACGGCAATCAGCCCCAGCATTTT. Translated: CASRKDGNQPQHF.

This clonotype occurred a few times. The chain joins TRBV7-9 to TRBJ1-1; D is unclear. Trimming removed 5 bases at V and 5 bases at J, with 12 bases between. The CDR3 length is 13 residues. Germline V gives CDR1 SEHNR, CDR2 FQNEAQ (reference sequence). This chain's CDR3 is CASSEQVGTEAFF. In nucleotides, the CDR3 is TGTGCCAGCAGCGAGCAAGTTGGTACTGAAGCTTTCTTT. The full variable domain, with the rest looked up from reference TRBV7-9 and TRBJ1-1, is DTGVSQNPRHKITKRGQNVTFRCDPISEHNRLYWYRQTLGQGPEFLTYFQNEAQLEKSRLLSDRFSAERPKGSFSTLEIQRTEQGDSAMYLCASSEQVGTEAFFGQGTRLTVV.

The chain carries TRBV6-2 or TRBV6-3 and TRBJ1-1; D remains unclear. CDR1 and CDR2 (germline): MNHEY, SVGEGT. The germline V and J ends were trimmed by 0 bases and 6 bases, with 14 bases remaining between them. The CDR3 spans 15 residues. The CDR3 coding sequence is TGTGCCAGCAGTTACTCAGGCGGCAGGAGCGCTGAAGCTTTCTTT. Amino acid sequence: CASSYSGGRSAEAFF.

This chain links TRBV10-2 with TRBJ2-7, with D perhaps matching TRBD2 (6 bases). This CDR3 region has 16 residues. V lost 5 bases, J lost 2 bases, and 19 bases lay in between. In germline, CDR1 is WSHSY, CDR2 SAAADI. The CDR3: CASSSLFGGSTYEQYF. The CDR3 bases are TGCGCCAGCAGTAGCCTCTTCGGGGGATCGACCTACGAGCAGTACTTC.

The rearrangement uses TRBV4-3 and TRBJ2-7, with D maybe TRBD2 (5 bases). The germline gives CDR1 LGHNA, CDR2 YSLEER. V was cut by 0 bases and J by 3 bases, with 6 bases left in between. This CDR3 comprises 13 residues. The CDR3 loop reads CASSQEGGYEQYF. The CDR3 nucleotides read TGCGCCAGCAGCCAAGAAGGAGGCTACGAGCAGTACTTC.

This clonotype appeared a single time. This rearrangement joins TRBV6-5 to TRBJ1-1; possible D gene TRBD1, 6 bases. The CDR3 contains 13 residues. With 6 bases removed from V and 6 bases from J, the gap between germline ends came to 14 bases. Germline loops: CDR1 MNHEY, CDR2 SVGAGI. CDR3 sequence (DNA): TGTGCCAGCAGGGGTACAGGGACCGCTGAAGCTTTCTTT. Residues: CASRGTGTAEAFF.

This clonotype was seen ten or more times. The V gene is TRBV5-1, the J gene TRBJ2-7; perhaps TRBD2 as D (6 bases). V lost 4 bases to trimming and J lost 3 bases, with 17 bases between them. The CDR3 spans 15 residues. The germline CDR1 and CDR2 sequences are SGHRS and YFSETQ. CDR3 loop: CASSVTRGSYYEQYF. CDR3 coding DNA: TGCGCCAGCAGCGTCACCCGGGGGTCATACTACGAGCAGTACTTC.

The rearrangement links TRBV5-1 to TRBJ2-5; possibly TRBD2 for D (6 bases). The germline gives CDR1 SGHRS, CDR2 YFSETQ. The CDR3 has 15 residues. Trimming left V 1 base short and J 3 bases short, with 13 bases between. The CDR3 sequence is CASSLWTTSEETQYF. Here the CDR3 DNA reads TGCGCCAGCAGCTTGTGGACTACCTCTGAAGAGACCCAGTACTTC.

This clonotype was seen at least ten times. The V call is TRBV6-2 or TRBV6-3, the J call TRBJ2-5; D gene uncertain. The germline CDR1 and CDR2 sequences are MNHEY and SVGEGT. This CDR3 is 12 amino acids long. The V gene lost 8 bases and the J gene lost 5 bases, with 12 bases spanning the gap. CDR3: CASAASEETQYF. Here the CDR3 DNA reads TGTGCCAGCGCCGCATCGGAGGAGACCCAGTACTTC.

This clonotype was counted at least ten times. The V call is TRBV5-4, the J call TRBJ2-2; no reliable D call. CDR1 is SGHNT and CDR2 is YYREEE in the germline V gene (reference sequence). The length of the CDR3 is 14 residues. The V end lost 5 bases, the J end lost 0 bases, and 8 bases lay between the germline ends. The CDR3 reads CASRPDPNTGELFF. In nucleotides, the CDR3 is TGTGCCAGCAGACCGGACCCGAACACCGGGGAGCTGTTTTTT.

This chain uses TRBV18 with TRBJ2-2; the D gene is possibly TRBD2 (7 bases). The CDR3 runs 17 residues. V shed 1 base and J shed 1 base, with 13 bases lying between them. In germline, CDR1 is KGHSH, CDR2 LQKENI. For the CDR3, the DNA is TGTGCCAGCTCACCACGGGGGCTAGCGGAGAACACCGGGGAGCTGTTTTTT. The encoded protein is CASSPRGLAENTGELFF.